The clone carrying this T cell receptor beta chain was recorded a few times. The record originates from a study of T-cell reconstitution after alpha-beta-depleted transplantation in children. In germline, CDR1 is SGHRS, CDR2 YFSETQ. V gave up 4 bases and J gave up 0 bases; unmatched junction bases: 6. The CDR3 length is 16 residues. As it was prepared, the TCRbeta library received unique molecular identifiers. Using its own MiXCR run on the PCR reads, TCRdb lists one record per CDR3 protein. The sample yields 190,000 or so distinct CDR3 sequences, about 6.8% seen once. The starting material was PBMCs from the stem cell graft donor, obtained from the stem cell graft. This chain connects TRBV5-1 to TRBJ2-1; 8 nucleotides agree with TRBD2. This sequence was found in a human donor who donated a stem cell graft to a child with Wiskott-Aldrich syndrome. CDR3: CASSRGGFSSYNEQFF. The CDR3 nucleotides are TGCGCCAGCAGCCGGGGGGGGTTTAGCTCCTACAATGAGCAGTTCTTC.